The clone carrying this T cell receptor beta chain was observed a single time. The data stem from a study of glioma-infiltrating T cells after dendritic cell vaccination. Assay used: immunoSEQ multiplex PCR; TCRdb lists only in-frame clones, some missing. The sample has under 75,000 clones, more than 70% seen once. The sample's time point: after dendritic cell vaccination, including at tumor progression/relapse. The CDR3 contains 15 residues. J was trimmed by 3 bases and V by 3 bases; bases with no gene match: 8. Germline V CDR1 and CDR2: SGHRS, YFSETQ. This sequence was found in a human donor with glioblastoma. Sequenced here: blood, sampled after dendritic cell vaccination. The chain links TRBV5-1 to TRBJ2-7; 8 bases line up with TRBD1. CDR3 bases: TGCGCCAGCAGCTCTCGCGGGACAGGAGGCTACGAGCAGTACTTC. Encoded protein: CASSSRGTGGYEQYF.